The 18 T cell receptor beta chains given below trace back to one sample, sequenced in a study of T cell repertoires in cytomegalovirus infection. In TCRdb, the reads were re-called with MiXCR into one record per CDR3 protein. The sample lists approximately 400,000 distinct CDR3 sequences; about 33% were seen once. Sequenced material: PBMCs. These TCRs come from a human donor in good health (CMV status not recorded). Some clones in this sample may be carry-over from other donors' samples.

There are many counts of this clonotype. The rearrangement links TRBV7-2 to TRBJ2-3, with D unresolved. This CDR3 is 12 amino acids long. The V end lost 5 bases, the J end lost 4 bases, and 7 bases lay between the germline ends. CDR1 is SGHTA, CDR2 FQGNSA, per germline. CDR3 coding DNA: TGTGCCAGCAGCGCCCTAGCAGATACGCAGTATTTT. Residues: CASSALADTQYF.

This clonotype was found a few times. The V gene is TRBV7-9, the J gene TRBJ2-3; D unclear. The CDR3 runs 13 residues. The V end lost 0 bases, the J end lost 6 bases, and 7 bases lay between the germline ends. Germline assignment: CDR1 SEHNR and CDR2 FQNEAQ (reference sequence). CDR3 loop: CASSLAASDTQYF. The CDR3 nucleotides are TGTGCCAGCAGCTTAGCGGCTAGTGATACGCAGTATTTT.

Concerning this clonotype itself: A read error may be the cause here, since a much bigger clone is one base away. The CDR3 end shows no conserved phenylalanine or tryptophan, and so a read error is likely. V gene TRBV7-8 combines with J gene TRBJ2-1; TRBD2 aligns across 9 bases. The J segment lost 6 bases and the V segment lost 1 base, leaving 4 bases of the junction unmatched. The CDR3 runs 15 residues. In germline, CDR1 is SGHVS, CDR2 FQNEAQ. The CDR3, as DNA: TGTGCCAGCAGCTTAGTACTAGCGGGCGGCAATGAGCAGTTCTTA. It encodes CASSLVLAGGNEQFL.

Many counts were recorded for this clonotype. This rearrangement joins TRBV6-6 to TRBJ1-5, with 7 positions matching TRBD1. CDR3 length equals 16 residues. Trimming at V came to 9 bases and at J to 3 bases, leaving 14 bases not matched to a gene. Germline V lookup: CDR1 MNHNY, CDR2 SVGAGI (reference sequence). The CDR3 coding sequence is TGTGCCAGAACTTCTTCCGTTAGGGGGCTCAATCAGCCCCAGCATTTT. Encoded protein: CARTSSVRGLNQPQHF.

The V gene is TRBV6-2 or TRBV6-3, the J gene TRBJ2-7; no clear D. This CDR3 region has 15 residues. Germline CDR1 reads MNHEY; CDR2 reads SVGEGT. V was pared by 8 bases and J by 6 bases, with 23 bases between. CDR3 protein: CASSFRPSGESEQYF. CDR3 DNA: TGTGCCAGCTCTTTTCGTCCCTCCGGTGAATCCGAGCAGTACTTC.

The chain links TRBV2 to TRBJ2-7; TRBD1 matches at 7 bases. Germline loops: CDR1 SNHLY, CDR2 FYNNEI. The CDR3 covers 16 residues. After removal of 5 bases from V and 4 bases from J, the junction contained 14 bases not matched to a gene. CDR3 amino acids: CASSPGAGGISYEQYF. The DNA for the CDR3 is TGTGCCAGCAGTCCTGGGGCAGGGGGTATCTCGTACGAGCAGTACTTC.

The gene calls are TRBV28 and TRBJ1-6; a possible D gene is TRBD1 (6 bases). The germline V gene has CDR1 MDHEN and CDR2 SYDVKM. The germline V and J ends were trimmed by 9 bases and 11 bases, with 20 bases remaining between them. The CDR3 runs to 14 residues. The CDR3: CASQDPGQVTPLHF. In DNA, the CDR3 is TGTGCCAGTCAAGACCCGGGACAAGTTACACCCCTCCACTTT.

Details on this clonotype: This may arise from a read error, as a much more abundant clone is one base away. The chain uses TRBV7-8 and TRBJ1-6, with D uncertain. CDR3 length: 14 residues. Germline values: CDR1 SGHVS, CDR2 FQNEAQ. The germline V and J ends were trimmed by 5 bases and 10 bases, with 15 bases remaining between them. The CDR3 reads CASSADAVKSPLHF. CDR3 nucleotide sequence: TGTGCCAGCAGCGCGGACGCGGTCAAATCACCCCTCCACTTT.

For this clonotype: The junction departs from germline at one end; a sequencing error may be responsible. The V and J genes are TRBV27 and TRBJ2-7; the D is unclear. This CDR3 region has 13 residues. Germline CDR1 MNHEY, CDR2 SMNVEV (reference sequence). The CDR3 DNA reads TGTGCCAGCAGTCTCGGATTCTCCTACGATCAGTACTTC. Protein: CASSLGFSYDQYF.

There are many counts of this clonotype. This chain joins TRBV7-2 and TRBJ2-7; 7 bases line up with TRBD2. Trimming removed 0 bases from V and 3 bases from J; junction bases left unmatched: 5. Germline-derived CDR1 and CDR2 are SGHTA and FQGNSA. The CDR3 spans 15 residues. This chain's CDR3 is CASSLAGTSDYEQYF. In DNA, the CDR3 is TGTGCCAGCAGCTTAGCCGGTACTAGCGACTACGAGCAGTACTTC.

The chain couples TRBV27 to TRBJ2-1; the D is unclear. The V gene's germline CDR1 is MNHEY and CDR2 SMNVEV (reference sequence). The CDR3 is made up of 13 amino acids. The V gene lost 2 bases and the J gene lost 5 bases, with 7 bases spanning the gap. CDR3 nucleotide sequence: TGTGCCAGCAGTTTAGCGGTCCACAATGAGCAGTTCTTC. It encodes CASSLAVHNEQFF.

V gene TRBV5-5 combines with J gene TRBJ2-2; the match to TRBD1 covers 10 bases. This CDR3 has 17 amino acids. Unmatched junction bases numbered 7, after V lost 1 base and J lost 4 bases. Germline assignment: CDR1 SGHKS and CDR2 YYEKEE (reference sequence). The CDR3 sequence is CASSLPPGQGITGELFF. For the CDR3, the DNA is TGTGCCAGCAGCTTGCCTCCGGGACAGGGGATCACCGGGGAGCTGTTTTTT. Using reference TRBV5-5 and TRBJ2-2 for the parts outside the CDR3, the full variable domain is DAGVTQSPTHLIKTRGQQVTLRCSPISGHKSVSWYQQVLGQGPQFIFQYYEKEERGRGNFPDRFSARQFPNYSSELNVNALLLGDSALYLCASSLPPGQGITGELFFGEGSRLTVL.

This rearrangement joins TRBV7-9 to TRBJ1-3; D is ambiguous. Trimming left V 1 base short and J 4 bases short, with 8 bases between. Looked up from germline, CDR1 is SEHNR and CDR2 is FQNEAQ (reference sequence). There are 14 residues in the CDR3. CDR3 loop: CASSLVTKGNTIYF. The CDR3 DNA follows: TGTGCCAGCAGCTTAGTGACGAAGGGAAACACCATATATTTT. The full variable domain, rest sourced from reference TRBV7-9 and TRBJ1-3, is DTGVSQNPRHKITKRGQNVTFRCDPISEHNRLYWYRQTLGQGPEFLTYFQNEAQLEKSRLLSDRFSAERPKGSFSTLEIQRTEQGDSAMYLCASSLVTKGNTIYFGEGSWLTVV.

The V gene is TRBV5-1, the J gene TRBJ1-1, with D possibly being TRBD1 (6 bases). Trimming removed 5 bases from V and 3 bases from J, with 20 bases in between. The CDR3 covers 16 residues. CDR1 SGHRS and CDR2 YFSETQ come from the germline V gene. The CDR3 region has the DNA TGCGCCAGCAGGCCCCCCGTCGGGGGCTTCGACACTGAAGCTTTCTTT. Translating it yields CASRPPVGGFDTEAFF.

There are many counts of this clonotype. J is TRBJ2-1 and V is TRBV7-8; D is perhaps TRBD1 (6 bases). The CDR3 totals 15 residues. In germline, CDR1 is SGHVS, CDR2 FQNEAQ. Trimming pared 5 bases from V and 5 bases from J, leaving 16 bases between. Here the CDR3 reads CASSQTGIPDNEQFF. As DNA, the CDR3 is TGTGCCAGCAGCCAGACAGGAATCCCGGACAATGAGCAGTTCTTC.

This clonotype was found a few times. The chain couples TRBV28 to TRBJ1-2; unclear D gene. Trimming took 6 bases from V and 3 from J, leaving 14 bases between them. Germline values: CDR1 MDHEN, CDR2 SYDVKM. The CDR3 runs to 14 residues. The CDR3 DNA reads TGTGCCAGCAGCCCATACCGACGGGACTATGGCTACACCTTC. Amino acids: CASSPYRRDYGYTF.

This clonotype was picked up a small number of times. This chain uses TRBV19 with TRBJ1-2; the match to TRBD1 covers 10 bases. Germline CDR1 and CDR2: LNHDA and SQIVND (reference sequence). This CDR3 spans 14 amino acids. The ends lost 3 bases at V and 6 bases at J; junction bases unmatched: 4. The CDR3, as DNA: TGTGCCAGTAGTATCCGGGACAGGGGTAATGGCTACACCTTC. It encodes CASSIRDRGNGYTF.

This clonotype was counted only a few times. The gene calls are TRBV4-1 and TRBJ2-2, with 7 bases matching TRBD1. The CDR3 has 16 amino acids. Per germline, CDR1 MGHRA and CDR2 YSYEKL. V dropped 1 base and J dropped 1; count of bases not matched to a gene: 3. In nucleotides, the CDR3 is TGCGCCAGCAGCCAAGTGGCAGGGGGGAACACCGGGGAGCTGTTTTTT. It codes for CASSQVAGGNTGELFF.